This TCR beta chain was profiled in a study of molecular identifiers for immune sequencing clone quantification. TCRdb re-called the PCR reads with MiXCR, one entry per CDR3 protein. The sample holds 300,000 to 400,000 distinct CDR3 sequences, 20% to 25% seen once. The CDR3 has 15 residues. Trimming stripped 2 bases from V and 4 bases from J, with 15 bases between. Germline loops: CDR1 SGHDT, CDR2 YYEEEE. This chain connects TRBV5-6 to TRBJ2-5; D is unresolved. Source material: naive CD8+ T cells from blood, with Jurkat cell RNA spiked in. Subset of the sample: FACS-sorted CD8+CD4-CCR7+CD45RA+ naive T cells. This TCR was recovered from a human donor in good health. Some libraries in this study had Jurkat cell RNA spiked in. Written as DNA, the CDR3 is TGTGCCAGCAGCTTTAGTCGGCGGCAGACAGAGACCCAGTACTTC. It is translated as CASSFSRRQTETQYF. Full variable domain (rest looked up from reference TRBV5-6 and TRBJ2-5): DAGVTQSPTHLIKTRGQQVTLRCSPKSGHDTVSWYQQALGQGPQFIFQYYEEEERQRGNFPDRFSGHQFPNYSSELNVNALLLGDSALYLCASSFSRRQTETQYFGPGTRLLVL.